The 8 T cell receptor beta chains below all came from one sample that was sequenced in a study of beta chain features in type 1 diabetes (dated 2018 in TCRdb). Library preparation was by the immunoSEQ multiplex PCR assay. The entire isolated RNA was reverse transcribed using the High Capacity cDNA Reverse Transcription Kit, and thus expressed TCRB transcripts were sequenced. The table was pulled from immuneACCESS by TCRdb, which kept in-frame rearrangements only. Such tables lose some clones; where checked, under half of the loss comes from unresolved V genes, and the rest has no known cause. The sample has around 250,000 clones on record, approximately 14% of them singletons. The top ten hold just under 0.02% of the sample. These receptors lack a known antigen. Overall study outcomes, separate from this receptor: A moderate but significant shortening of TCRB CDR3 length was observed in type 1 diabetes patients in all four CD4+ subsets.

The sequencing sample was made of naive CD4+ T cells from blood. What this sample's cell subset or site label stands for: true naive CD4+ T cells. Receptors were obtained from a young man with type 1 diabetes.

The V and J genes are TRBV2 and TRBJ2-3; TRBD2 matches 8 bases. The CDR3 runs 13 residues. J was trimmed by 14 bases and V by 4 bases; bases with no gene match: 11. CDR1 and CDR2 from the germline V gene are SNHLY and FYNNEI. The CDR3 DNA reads TGTGCCAGCAGTGTAGGGGAGCAACGGGAGGGGTATTTT. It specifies CASSVGEQREGYF.

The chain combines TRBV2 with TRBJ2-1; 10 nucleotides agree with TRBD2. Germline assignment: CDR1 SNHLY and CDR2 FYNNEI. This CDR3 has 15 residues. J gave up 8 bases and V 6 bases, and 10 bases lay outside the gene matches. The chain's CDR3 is CASRLAGASSDEQFF. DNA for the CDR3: TGTGCCAGCAGGCTAGCGGGAGCTTCGTCGGATGAGCAGTTCTTC.

The chain's CDR3 is CASSHPGQGHTGELFF. CDR3 nucleotides: TGTGCCAGCAGCCACCCGGGACAGGGGCACACCGGGGAGCTGTTTTTT. This chain connects TRBV5-6 to TRBJ2-2; TRBD1 matches at 10 bases. This CDR3 comprises 16 residues. The V gene end was trimmed by 4 bases and the J gene end by 3 bases; junction bases not matched to a gene: 6. Looked up from germline, CDR1 is SGHDT and CDR2 is YYEEEE.

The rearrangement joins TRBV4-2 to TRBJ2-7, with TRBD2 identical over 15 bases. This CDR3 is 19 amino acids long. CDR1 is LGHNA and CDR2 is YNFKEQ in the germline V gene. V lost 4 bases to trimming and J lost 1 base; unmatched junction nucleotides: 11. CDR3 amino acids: CASSPNPGLAGGRSYEQYF. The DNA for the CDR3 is TGTGCCAGCAGCCCAAACCCGGGACTAGCGGGAGGTCGATCCTACGAGCAGTACTTC.

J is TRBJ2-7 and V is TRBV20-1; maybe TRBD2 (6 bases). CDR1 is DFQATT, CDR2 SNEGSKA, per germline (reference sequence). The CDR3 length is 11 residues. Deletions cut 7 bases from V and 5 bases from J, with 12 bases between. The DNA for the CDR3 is TGCAGTGTAGGAGGGACCCACGAGCAGTACTTC. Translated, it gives CSVGGTHEQYF.

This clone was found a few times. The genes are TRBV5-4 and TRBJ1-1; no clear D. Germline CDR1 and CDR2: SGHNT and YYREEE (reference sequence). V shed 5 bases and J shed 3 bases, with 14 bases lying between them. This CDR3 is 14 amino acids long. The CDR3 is CASSNPGRDTEAFF. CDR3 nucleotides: TGTGCCAGCAGTAACCCCGGCCGGGACACTGAAGCTTTCTTT.

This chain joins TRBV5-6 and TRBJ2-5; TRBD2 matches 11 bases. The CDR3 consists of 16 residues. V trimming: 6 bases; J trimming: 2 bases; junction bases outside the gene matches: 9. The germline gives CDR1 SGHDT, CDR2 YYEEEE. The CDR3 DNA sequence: TGTGCCAGCACAGCGCCGGGACTAGCGGCTCAAGAGACCCAGTACTTC. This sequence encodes CASTAPGLAAQETQYF.

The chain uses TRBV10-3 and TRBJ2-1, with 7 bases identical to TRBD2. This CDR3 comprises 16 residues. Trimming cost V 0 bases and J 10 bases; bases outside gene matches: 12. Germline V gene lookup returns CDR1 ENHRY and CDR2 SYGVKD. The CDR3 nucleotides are TGTGCCATCAGTGAGTCAGACTCGCCGGGGGGTGGGGAGCAGTTCTTC. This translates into CAISESDSPGGGEQFF.